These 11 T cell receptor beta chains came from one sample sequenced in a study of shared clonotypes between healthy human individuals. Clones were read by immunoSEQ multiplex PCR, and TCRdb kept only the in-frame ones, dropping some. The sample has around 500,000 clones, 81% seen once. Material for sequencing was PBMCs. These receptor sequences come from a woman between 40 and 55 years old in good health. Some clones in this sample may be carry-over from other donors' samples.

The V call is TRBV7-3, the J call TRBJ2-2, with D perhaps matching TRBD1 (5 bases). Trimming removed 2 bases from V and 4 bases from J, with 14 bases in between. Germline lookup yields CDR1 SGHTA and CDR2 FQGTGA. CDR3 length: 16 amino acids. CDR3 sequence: CASSLGATYITGELFF. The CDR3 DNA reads TGTGCCAGCAGCTTAGGGGCCACGTATATCACCGGGGAGCTGTTTTTT.

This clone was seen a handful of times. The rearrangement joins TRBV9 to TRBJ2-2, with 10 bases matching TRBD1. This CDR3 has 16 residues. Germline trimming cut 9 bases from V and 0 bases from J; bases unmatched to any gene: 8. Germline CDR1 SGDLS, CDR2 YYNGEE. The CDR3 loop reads CATTPGTGANTGELFF. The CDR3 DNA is TGTGCCACCACACCTGGGACAGGGGCGAACACCGGGGAGCTGTTTTTT.

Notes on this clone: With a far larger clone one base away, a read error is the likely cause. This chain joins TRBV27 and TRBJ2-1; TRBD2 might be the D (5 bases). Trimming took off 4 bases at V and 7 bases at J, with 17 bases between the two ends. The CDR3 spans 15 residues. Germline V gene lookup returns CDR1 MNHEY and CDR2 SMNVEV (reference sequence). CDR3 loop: CASSYLVGVWNEQFF. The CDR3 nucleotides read TGTGCCAGCAGTTATCTAGTGGGAGTATGGAATGAGCAGTTCTTC.

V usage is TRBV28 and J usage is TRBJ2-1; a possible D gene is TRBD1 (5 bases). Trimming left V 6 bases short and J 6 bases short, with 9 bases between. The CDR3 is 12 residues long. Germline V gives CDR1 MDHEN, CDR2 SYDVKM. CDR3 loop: CASSRQTNEQFF. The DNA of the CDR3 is TGTGCCAGCAGCAGACAGACCAATGAGCAGTTCTTC.

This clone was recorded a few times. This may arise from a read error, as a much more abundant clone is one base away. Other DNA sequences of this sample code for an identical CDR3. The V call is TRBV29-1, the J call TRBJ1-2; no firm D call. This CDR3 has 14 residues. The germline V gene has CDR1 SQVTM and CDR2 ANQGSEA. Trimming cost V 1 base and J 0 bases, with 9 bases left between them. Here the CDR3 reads CSVEGVGTNYGYTF. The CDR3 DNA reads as TGCAGCGTTGAAGGCGTAGGGACTAACTATGGCTACACCTTC. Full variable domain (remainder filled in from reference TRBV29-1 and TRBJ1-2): SAVISQKPSRDICQRGTSLTIQCQVDSQVTMMFWYRQQPGQSLTLIATANQGSEATYESGFVIDKFPISRPNLTFSTLTVSNMSPEDSSIYLCSVEGVGTNYGYTFGSGTRLTVV.

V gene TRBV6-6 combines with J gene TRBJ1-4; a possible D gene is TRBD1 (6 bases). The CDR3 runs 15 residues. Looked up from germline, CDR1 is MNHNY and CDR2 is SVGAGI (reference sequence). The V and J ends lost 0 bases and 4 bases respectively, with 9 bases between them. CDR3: CASSYSGADNEKLFF. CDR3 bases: TGTGCCAGCAGTTACTCGGGGGCGGATAATGAAAAACTGTTTTTT.

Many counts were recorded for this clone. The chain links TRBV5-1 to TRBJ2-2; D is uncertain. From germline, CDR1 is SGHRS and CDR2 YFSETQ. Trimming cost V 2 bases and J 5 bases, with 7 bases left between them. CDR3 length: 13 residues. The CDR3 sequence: CASSLSETGELFF. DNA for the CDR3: TGCGCCAGCAGCTTATCGGAAACCGGGGAGCTGTTTTTT.

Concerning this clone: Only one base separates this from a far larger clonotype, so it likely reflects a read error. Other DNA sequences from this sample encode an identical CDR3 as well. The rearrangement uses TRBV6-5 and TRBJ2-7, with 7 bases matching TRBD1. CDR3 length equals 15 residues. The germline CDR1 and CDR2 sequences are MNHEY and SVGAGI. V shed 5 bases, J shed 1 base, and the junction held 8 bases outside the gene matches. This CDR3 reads CASSTYRGGSYEQYF. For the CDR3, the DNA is TGTGCCAGCAGTACCTACAGGGGCGGGTCCTACGAGCAGTACTTC.

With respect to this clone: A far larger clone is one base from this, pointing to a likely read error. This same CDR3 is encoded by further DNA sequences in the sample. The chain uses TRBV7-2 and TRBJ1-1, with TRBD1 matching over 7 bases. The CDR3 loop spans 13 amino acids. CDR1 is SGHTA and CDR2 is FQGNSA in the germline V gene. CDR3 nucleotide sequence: TGTGCCAGCAGCGTATGGGACAGCACTGAGGCTTTCTTT. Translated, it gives CASSVWDSTEAFF.

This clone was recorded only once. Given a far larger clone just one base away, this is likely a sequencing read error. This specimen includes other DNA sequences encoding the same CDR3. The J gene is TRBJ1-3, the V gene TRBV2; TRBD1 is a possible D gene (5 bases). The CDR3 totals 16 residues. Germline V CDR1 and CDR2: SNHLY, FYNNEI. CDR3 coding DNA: TGTGCCAGCAGTGAAGGAGGGGCTAACTCTGGAAACACCATATACTTT. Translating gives CASSEGGANSGNTIYF.

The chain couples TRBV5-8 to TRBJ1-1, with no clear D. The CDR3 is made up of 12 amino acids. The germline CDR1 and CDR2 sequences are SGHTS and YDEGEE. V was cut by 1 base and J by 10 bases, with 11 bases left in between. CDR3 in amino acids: CASSLRGFRAFF. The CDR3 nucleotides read TGTGCCAGCAGCTTGAGAGGGTTTAGAGCTTTCTTT.